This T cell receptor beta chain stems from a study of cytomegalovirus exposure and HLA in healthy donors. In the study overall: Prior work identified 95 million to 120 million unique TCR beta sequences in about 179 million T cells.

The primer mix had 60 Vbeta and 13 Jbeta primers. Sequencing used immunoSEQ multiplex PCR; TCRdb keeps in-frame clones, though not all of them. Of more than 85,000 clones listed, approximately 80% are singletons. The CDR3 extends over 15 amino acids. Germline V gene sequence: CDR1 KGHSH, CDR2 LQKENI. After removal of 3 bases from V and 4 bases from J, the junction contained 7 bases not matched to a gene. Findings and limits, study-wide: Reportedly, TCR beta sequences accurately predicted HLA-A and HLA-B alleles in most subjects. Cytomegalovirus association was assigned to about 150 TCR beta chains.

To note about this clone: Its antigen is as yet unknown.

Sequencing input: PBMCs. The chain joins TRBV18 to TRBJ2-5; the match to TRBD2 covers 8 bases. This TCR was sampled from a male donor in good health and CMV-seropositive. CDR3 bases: TGTGCCAGCTCACCCTCGGCGGGAGGTAGAGAGACCCAGTACTTC. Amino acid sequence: CASSPSAGGRETQYF.